This T cell receptor beta chain was documented in a study of blood T cell repertoires in COVID-19. At the level of the study: T cells, B-cell-depleted T cells, or PBMCs supplied cDNA or gDNA.

The CDR3 length is 16 residues. With V trimmed by 7 bases and J by 4 bases, 7 bases remained unmatched. Germline CDR1 is WSHSY and CDR2 is SAAADI. Produced via immunoSEQ multiplex PCR; TCRdb's table is partial and in-frame only. The data contain a few hundred thousand clones, roughly 89% of them singletons. Specimen: peripheral blood. This rearrangement joins TRBV10-2 to TRBJ2-6; 10 nucleotides agree with TRBD1. This clonotype was sampled from a woman aged 40 to 49 who had recovered from COVID-19. CDR3 in amino acids: CASTQDRGSGANVLTF. Written as DNA, the CDR3 is TGCGCCAGCACGCAGGACAGGGGGTCAGGGGCCAACGTCCTGACTTTC.